This TCR beta chain was profiled in a study of blood T cell repertoires in COVID-19. Generated by immunoSEQ multiplex PCR, the TCRdb table keeps only in-frame clones and is missing some. The data hold fewer than 300,000 clones, with roughly 85% observed a single time. The germline gives CDR1 SNHLY, CDR2 FYNNEI. The CDR3 has 12 residues. With 4 bases removed from V and 6 bases from J, the gap between germline ends came to 7 bases. This receptor was obtained from a woman in her 30s who had recovered from COVID-19. The source material was PBMCs or T cells enriched from blood (not recorded which). The genes are TRBV2 and TRBJ1-5; D remains unclear. The CDR3 DNA follows: TGTGCCAGCAGTGCCCCCAGTCAGCCCCAGCATTTT. As protein: CASSAPSQPQHF.